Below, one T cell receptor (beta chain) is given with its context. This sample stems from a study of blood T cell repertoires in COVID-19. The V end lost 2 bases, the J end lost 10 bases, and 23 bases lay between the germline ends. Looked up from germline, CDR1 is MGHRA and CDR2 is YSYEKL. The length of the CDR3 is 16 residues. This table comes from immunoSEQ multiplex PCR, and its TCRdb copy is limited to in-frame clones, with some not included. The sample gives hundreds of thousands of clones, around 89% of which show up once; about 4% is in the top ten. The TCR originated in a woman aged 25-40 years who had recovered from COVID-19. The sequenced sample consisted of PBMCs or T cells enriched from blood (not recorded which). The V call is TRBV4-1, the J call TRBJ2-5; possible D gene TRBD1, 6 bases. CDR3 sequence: CASSQSLVRGPSSQYF. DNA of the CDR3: TGCGCCAGCAGCCAATCACTAGTCAGGGGCCCCAGTAGCCAGTACTTC.